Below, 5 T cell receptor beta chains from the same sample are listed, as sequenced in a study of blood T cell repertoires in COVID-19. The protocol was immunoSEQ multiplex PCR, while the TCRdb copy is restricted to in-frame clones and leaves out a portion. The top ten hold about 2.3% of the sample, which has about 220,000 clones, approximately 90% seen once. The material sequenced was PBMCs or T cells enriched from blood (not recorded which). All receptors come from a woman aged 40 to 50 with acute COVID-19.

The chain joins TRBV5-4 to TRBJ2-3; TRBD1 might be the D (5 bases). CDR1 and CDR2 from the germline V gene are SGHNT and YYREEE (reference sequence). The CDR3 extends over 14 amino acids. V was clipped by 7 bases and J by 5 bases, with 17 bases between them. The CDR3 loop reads CASRGADARDTQYF. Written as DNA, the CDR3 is TGTGCCAGCCGTGGGGCAGATGCAAGAGATACGCAGTATTTT.

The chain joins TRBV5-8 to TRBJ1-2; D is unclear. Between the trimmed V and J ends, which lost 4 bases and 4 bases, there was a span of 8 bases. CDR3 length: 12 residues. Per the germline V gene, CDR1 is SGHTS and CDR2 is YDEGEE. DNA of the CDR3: TGTGCCAGCAGCCCTGACACCTATGGCTACACCTTC. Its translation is CASSPDTYGYTF.

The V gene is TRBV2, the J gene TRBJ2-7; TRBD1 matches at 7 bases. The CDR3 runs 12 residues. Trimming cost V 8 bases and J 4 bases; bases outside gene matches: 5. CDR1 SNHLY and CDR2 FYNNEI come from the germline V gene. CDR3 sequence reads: CASRDRLYEQYV. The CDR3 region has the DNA TGTGCCAGCCGGGACAGACTATACGAGCAGTACGTC.

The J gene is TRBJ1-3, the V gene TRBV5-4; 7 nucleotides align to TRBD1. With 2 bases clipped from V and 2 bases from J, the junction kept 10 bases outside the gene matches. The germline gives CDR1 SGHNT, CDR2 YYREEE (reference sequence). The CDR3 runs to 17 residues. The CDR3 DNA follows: TGTGCCAGCAGCTTTGGTACGAACAGGGGTACTGGAAACACCATATATTTT. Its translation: CASSFGTNRGTGNTIYF.

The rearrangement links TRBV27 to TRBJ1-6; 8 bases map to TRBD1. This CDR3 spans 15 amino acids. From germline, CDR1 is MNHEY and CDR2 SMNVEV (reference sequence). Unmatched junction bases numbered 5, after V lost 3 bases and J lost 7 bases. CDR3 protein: CASSLLDRANSPLHF. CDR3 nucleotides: TGTGCCAGCAGTTTGTTGGACAGGGCAAATTCACCCCTCCACTTT.